This passage covers 13 T cell receptor beta chains from one sample sequenced in a study of molecular identifiers for immune sequencing clone quantification. Each CDR3 protein gets one entry after TCRdb re-called the PCR reads with MiXCR. The sample yields about 640,000 distinct CDR3 sequences, about 20% seen once. Sequenced: naive CD8+ T cells from blood, with Jurkat cell RNA spiked in. As for subset: FACS-sorted CD8+CD4-CCR7+CD45RA+ naive T cells. The receptors here all came from a human donor in good health. Some libraries in this study had Jurkat cell RNA spiked in.

The chain employs TRBV12-3 or TRBV12-4 and TRBJ1-5; tentative D call: TRBD1 (6 bases). The germline V and J ends were trimmed by 1 base and 5 bases, with 9 bases remaining between them. The CDR3 contains 14 residues. CDR3 nucleotide sequence: TGTGCCAGCAGTTTAGGGGGGCTTCATCAGCCCCAGCATTTT. This gives the protein CASSLGGLHQPQHF.

On this clonotype itself: Its ends do not fully match the called genes, so a read error is possible. This chain joins TRBV7-9 and TRBJ2-5; tentatively, D is TRBD2 (6 bases). The CDR3 runs 18 residues. The V gene's germline CDR1 is SEHNR and CDR2 FQNEAQ (reference sequence). The CDR3 DNA reads as TGTGCCAGCAGTAAACGGGGGATACGGGACTCCAAGCAAGAGGCCCAGTACTTC. Protein sequence: CASSKRGIRDSKQEAQYF. Filled out from reference TRBV7-9 and TRBJ2-5, the complete variable domain reads DTGVSQNPRHKITKRGQNVTFRCDPISEHNRLYWYRQTLGQGPEFLTYFQNEAQLEKSRLLSDRFSAERPKGSFSTLEIQRTEQGDSAMYLCASSKRGIRDSKQEAQYFGPGTRLLVL.

This clonotype showed up many times. The rearrangement links TRBV7-2 to TRBJ2-5; TRBD2 matches at 9 bases. CDR1 is SGHTA and CDR2 is FQGNSA in the germline V gene. The CDR3 sequence is 18 residues long. Losses at the gene ends were 6 bases for V and 0 bases for J; bases not matched to a gene: 14. CDR3 residues: CASSQQVWLAGYQETQYF. CDR3 DNA: TGTGCCAGCAGTCAACAAGTATGGCTAGCGGGGTACCAAGAGACCCAGTACTTC.

This clonotype was counted at least ten times. V gene TRBV29-1 combines with J gene TRBJ1-1; D unclear. There are 13 residues in the CDR3. Germline CDR1 SQVTM, CDR2 ANQGSEA. The V and J ends lost 0 bases and 3 bases respectively, with 8 bases between them. CDR3: CSVEDGGYTEAFF. The CDR3 coding sequence is TGCAGCGTTGAAGATGGAGGATACACTGAAGCTTTCTTT.

This clonotype was observed a few times. The V gene is TRBV7-9, the J gene TRBJ2-2; the D gene could be TRBD1 or TRBD2 (5 bases each). This CDR3 spans 14 amino acids. Germline CDR1 SEHNR, CDR2 FQNEAQ (reference sequence). V was pared by 7 bases and J by 6 bases, with 15 bases between. Written as DNA, the CDR3 is TGTGCCAGCACCCCTTGGGGGTTGTCCGGGGAGCTGTTTTTT. This sequence encodes CASTPWGLSGELFF. The whole variable domain, filled in from reference TRBV7-9 and TRBJ2-2, reads DTGVSQNPRHKITKRGQNVTFRCDPISEHNRLYWYRQTLGQGPEFLTYFQNEAQLEKSRLLSDRFSAERPKGSFSTLEIQRTEQGDSAMYLCASTPWGLSGELFFGEGSRLTVL.

Concerning this clonotype itself: One end of the junction fails to match germline, which may point to a read error. This chain joins TRBV12-3 or TRBV12-4 and TRBJ1-4; D is unclear. The CDR3 contains 16 residues. CDR3 amino acids: CASGLALSPTNEKLFF. The DNA for the CDR3 is TGTGCCAGCGGTTTAGCGCTGTCTCCAACTAATGAAAAACTGTTTTTT.

Only a few counts were recorded for this clonotype. The rearrangement uses TRBV2 and TRBJ1-1, with D unresolved. Germline V gene data show CDR1 as SNHLY and CDR2 as FYNNEI. V was clipped by 3 bases and J by 4 bases, with 18 bases between them. The CDR3 length is 16 residues. DNA of the CDR3: TGTGCCAGCAGTGAGGTGTTGGGTTACAAGGGCACTGAAGCTTTCTTT. It is translated as CASSEVLGYKGTEAFF.

This clonotype was recorded at least ten times. This sequence joins TRBV29-1 and TRBJ1-1; D uncertain. The V end lost 6 bases, the J end lost 2 bases, and 13 bases lay between the germline ends. CDR1 is SQVTM and CDR2 is ANQGSEA in the germline V gene. The CDR3 consists of 13 residues. Here the CDR3 DNA reads TGCAGCGTGGCGTGGCAGCCTAACACTGAAGCTTTCTTT. Residues: CSVAWQPNTEAFF.

There are many counts of this clonotype. This CDR3 reads CSALGVGRALQETQYF. The DNA of the CDR3 is TGCAGTGCCCTGGGGGTTGGCAGGGCATTACAAGAGACCCAGTACTTC. The J gene is TRBJ2-5, the V gene TRBV20-1; either TRBD1 or TRBD2 may supply D (5 bases each). V dropped 6 bases and J dropped 2 bases, with 22 bases sitting between them. Germline V gene data show CDR1 as DFQATT and CDR2 as SNEGSKA (reference sequence). The CDR3 sequence is 16 residues long.

This clonotype was observed a few times. This CDR3 fails to terminate in the conserved phenylalanine or tryptophan, so it likely reflects a read error. The DNA for the CDR3 is TGCGCCAGCAGCCCAAACCAGGGACAGGCCTATGGCTACACCTCC. This translates into CASSPNQGQAYGYTS. The gene calls are TRBV4-3 and TRBJ1-2, with TRBD1 matching 8 bases. The V gene's germline CDR1 is LGHNA and CDR2 YSLEER. Trimming removed 4 bases from V and 4 bases from J; junction bases left unmatched: 8. This CDR3 has 15 amino acids.

This clonotype was counted ten times or more. J is TRBJ2-5 and V is TRBV2; 8 nucleotides line up with TRBD2. The CDR3 is made up of 15 amino acids. J lost 0 bases, V lost 5 bases, and 5 bases had no gene match. Germline V gene lookup returns CDR1 SNHLY and CDR2 FYNNEI. CDR3 nucleotides: TGTGCCAGCAGTTCTGCGGGAGGTTACCAAGAGACCCAGTACTTC. As protein: CASSSAGGYQETQYF.

This clonotype was seen ten or more times. V is TRBV7-9 and J is TRBJ2-5; the D is unclear. In germline, CDR1 is SEHNR, CDR2 FQNEAQ (reference sequence). The CDR3 has 12 amino acids. The V end lost 3 bases, the J end lost 2 bases, and 4 bases lay between the germline ends. The CDR3 region is CASSFGQETQYF. CDR3 DNA: TGTGCCAGCAGCTTTGGGCAAGAGACCCAGTACTTC.

This clonotype was observed a few times. A much larger clone lies a single base off, so this may be a read error. The chain combines TRBV4-1 with TRBJ1-1; D is perhaps TRBD1 (5 bases). Germline-derived CDR1 and CDR2 are MGHRA and YSYEKL. The CDR3 contains 15 residues. The CDR3 nucleotides read TGCGCCAGCAGCCAAGTGTCAGGGTTGAACACTGAAGCTTCCTTT. Translation: CASSQVSGLNTEASF.